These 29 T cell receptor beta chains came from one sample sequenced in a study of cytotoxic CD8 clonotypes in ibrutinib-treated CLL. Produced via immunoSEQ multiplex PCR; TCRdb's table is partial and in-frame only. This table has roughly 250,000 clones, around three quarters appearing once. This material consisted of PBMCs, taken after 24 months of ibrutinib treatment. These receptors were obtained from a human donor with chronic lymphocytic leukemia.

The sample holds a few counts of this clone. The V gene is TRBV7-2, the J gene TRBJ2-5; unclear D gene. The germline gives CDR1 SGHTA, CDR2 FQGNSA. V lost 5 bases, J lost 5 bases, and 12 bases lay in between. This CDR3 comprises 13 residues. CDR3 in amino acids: CASSRREFETQYF. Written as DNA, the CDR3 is TGTGCCAGCAGCCGCCGAGAGTTCGAGACCCAGTACTTC.

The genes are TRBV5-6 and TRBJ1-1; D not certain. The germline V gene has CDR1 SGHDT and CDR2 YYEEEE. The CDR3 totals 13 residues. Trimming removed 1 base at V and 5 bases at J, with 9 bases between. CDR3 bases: TGTGCCAGCAGCTTGATAAGGGCTACTGAAGCTTTCTTT. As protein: CASSLIRATEAFF.

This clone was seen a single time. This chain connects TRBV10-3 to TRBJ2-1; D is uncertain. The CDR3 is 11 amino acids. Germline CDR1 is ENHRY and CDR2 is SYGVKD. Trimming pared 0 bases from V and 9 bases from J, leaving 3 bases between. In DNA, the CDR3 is TGTGCCATCAGTGAGTCGACTGAGCAGTTCTTC. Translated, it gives CAISESTEQFF.

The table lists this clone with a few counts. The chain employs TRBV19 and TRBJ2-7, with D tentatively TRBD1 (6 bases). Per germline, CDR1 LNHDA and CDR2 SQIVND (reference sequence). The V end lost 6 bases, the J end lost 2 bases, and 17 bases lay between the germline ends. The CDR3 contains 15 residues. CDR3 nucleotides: TGTGCCAGTAGAAACCGGGACATACTTGCCTACGAGCAGTACTTC. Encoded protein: CASRNRDILAYEQYF.

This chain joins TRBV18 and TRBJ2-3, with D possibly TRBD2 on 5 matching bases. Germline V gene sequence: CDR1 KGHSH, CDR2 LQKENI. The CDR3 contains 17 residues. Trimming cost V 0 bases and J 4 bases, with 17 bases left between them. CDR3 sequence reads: CASSPPGSLASPDTQYF. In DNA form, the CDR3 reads TGTGCCAGCTCACCACCTGGGTCGCTAGCAAGCCCAGATACGCAGTATTTT.

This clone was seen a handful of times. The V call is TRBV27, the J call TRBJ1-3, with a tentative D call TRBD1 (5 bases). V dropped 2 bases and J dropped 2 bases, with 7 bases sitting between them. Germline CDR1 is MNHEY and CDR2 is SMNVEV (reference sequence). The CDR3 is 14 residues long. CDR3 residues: CASSLVGAGNTIYF. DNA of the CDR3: TGTGCCAGCAGTTTAGTAGGGGCTGGAAACACCATATATTTT.

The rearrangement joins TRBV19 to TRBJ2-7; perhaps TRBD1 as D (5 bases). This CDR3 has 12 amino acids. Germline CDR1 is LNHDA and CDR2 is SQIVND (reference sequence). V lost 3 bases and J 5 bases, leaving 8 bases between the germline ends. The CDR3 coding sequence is TGTGCCAGTAGTATGGAAGGGGACGAGCAGTACTTC. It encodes CASSMEGDEQYF.

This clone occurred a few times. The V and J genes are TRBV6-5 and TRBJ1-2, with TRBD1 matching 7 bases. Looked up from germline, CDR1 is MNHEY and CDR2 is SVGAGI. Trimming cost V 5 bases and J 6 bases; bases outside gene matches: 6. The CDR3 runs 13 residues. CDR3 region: CASSVQGYDGYTF. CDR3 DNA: TGTGCCAGCAGTGTACAGGGGTATGATGGCTACACCTTC.

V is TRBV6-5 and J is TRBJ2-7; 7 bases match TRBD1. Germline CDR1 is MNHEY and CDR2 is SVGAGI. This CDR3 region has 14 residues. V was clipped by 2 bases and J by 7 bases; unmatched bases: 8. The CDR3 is CASSYTPTGSEQYF. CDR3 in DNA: TGTGCCAGCAGTTACACTCCGACAGGGAGTGAGCAGTACTTC.

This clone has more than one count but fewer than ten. The CDR3 is CASSSHREITYEQYF. CDR3 in DNA: TGTGCCAGCAGTTCCCATCGGGAGATCACCTACGAGCAGTACTTC. The V gene is TRBV28, the J gene TRBJ2-7; D might be TRBD2 (6 bases). Germline values: CDR1 MDHEN, CDR2 SYDVKM. Trimming removed 4 bases at V and 2 bases at J, with 15 bases between. The CDR3 runs 15 residues.

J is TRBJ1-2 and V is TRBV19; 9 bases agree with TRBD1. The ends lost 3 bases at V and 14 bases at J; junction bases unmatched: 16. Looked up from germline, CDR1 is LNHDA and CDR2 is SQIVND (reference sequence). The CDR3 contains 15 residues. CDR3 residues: CASSMTPQGAIKETF. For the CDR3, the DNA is TGTGCCAGTAGTATGACCCCACAGGGGGCGATAAAGGAGACCTTC.

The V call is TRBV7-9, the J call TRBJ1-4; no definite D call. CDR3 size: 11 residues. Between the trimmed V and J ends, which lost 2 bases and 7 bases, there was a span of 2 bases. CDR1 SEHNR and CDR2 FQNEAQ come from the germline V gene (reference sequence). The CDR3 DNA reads TGTGCCAGCAGCTTACTTGAAAAACTGTTTTTT. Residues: CASSLLEKLFF.

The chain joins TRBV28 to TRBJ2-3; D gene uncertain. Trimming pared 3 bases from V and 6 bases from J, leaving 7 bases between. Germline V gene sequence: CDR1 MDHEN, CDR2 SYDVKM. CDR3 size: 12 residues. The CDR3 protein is CASSFGVDTQYF. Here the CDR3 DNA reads TGTGCCAGCAGTTTTGGGGTCGATACGCAGTATTTT.

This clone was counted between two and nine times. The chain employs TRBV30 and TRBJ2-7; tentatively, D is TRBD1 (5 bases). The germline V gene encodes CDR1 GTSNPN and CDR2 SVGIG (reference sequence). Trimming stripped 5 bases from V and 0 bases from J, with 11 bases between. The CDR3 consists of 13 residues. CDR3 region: CAWSGLLSYEQYF. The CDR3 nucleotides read TGTGCCTGGTCAGGGCTTCTCTCCTACGAGCAGTACTTC. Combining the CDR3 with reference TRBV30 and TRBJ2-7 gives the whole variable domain SQTIHQWPATLVQPVGSPLSLECTVEGTSNPNLYWYRQAAGRGLQLLFYSVGIGQISSEVPQNLSASRPQDRQFILSSKKLLLSDSGFYLCAWSGLLSYEQYFGPGTRLTVT.

CDR3 nucleotide sequence: TGCAGCCTCTCGGAGCAGGGAGATACGCAGTATTTT. Its translation: CSLSEQGDTQYF. The chain joins TRBV29-1 to TRBJ2-3; the D gene is possibly TRBD1 (5 bases). This CDR3 is built from 12 residues. V lost 8 bases, J lost 5 bases, and 14 bases lay in between. Germline V lookup: CDR1 SQVTM, CDR2 ANQGSEA.

This CDR3 is CATSRGGGGYGYTF. The CDR3 DNA is TGTGCCACCAGCAGAGGAGGGGGCGGCTATGGCTACACCTTC. V gene TRBV15 combines with J gene TRBJ1-2, with 7 bases aligning to TRBD1. This CDR3 has 14 amino acids. Trimming cost V 1 base and J 4 bases; bases outside gene matches: 3. Germline V gene data show CDR1 as LNHNV and CDR2 as YYDKDF (reference sequence).

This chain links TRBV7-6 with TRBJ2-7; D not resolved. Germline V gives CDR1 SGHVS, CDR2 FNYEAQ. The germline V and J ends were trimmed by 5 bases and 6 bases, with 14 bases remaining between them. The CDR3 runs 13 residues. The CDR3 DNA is TGTGCCAGCAGCCCTCCGACGTTGGGCGAGCAGTACTTC. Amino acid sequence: CASSPPTLGEQYF. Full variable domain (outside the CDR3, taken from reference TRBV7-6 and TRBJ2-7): GAGVSQSPRYKVTKRGQDVALRCDPISGHVSLYWYRQALGQGPEFLTYFNYEAQQDKSGLPNDRFSAERPEGSISTLTIQRTEQRDSAMYRCASSPPTLGEQYFGPGTRLTVT.

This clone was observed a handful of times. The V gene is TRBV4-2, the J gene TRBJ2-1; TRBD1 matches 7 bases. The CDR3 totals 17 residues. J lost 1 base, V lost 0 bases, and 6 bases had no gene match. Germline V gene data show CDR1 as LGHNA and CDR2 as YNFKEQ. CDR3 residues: CASSQEAPRGSYNEQFF. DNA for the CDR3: TGTGCCAGCAGCCAAGAGGCGCCCAGGGGGTCCTACAATGAGCAGTTCTTC.

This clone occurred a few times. The CDR3 coding sequence is TGCAGTGCTAGGTTGGCCTCCCAGTACTTC. Its translation: CSARLASQYF. The chain combines TRBV20-1 with TRBJ2-5; D is ambiguous. Germline CDR1 and CDR2: DFQATT and SNEGSKA (reference sequence). The CDR3 runs to 10 residues. The V and J ends lost 3 bases and 9 bases respectively, with 8 bases between them.

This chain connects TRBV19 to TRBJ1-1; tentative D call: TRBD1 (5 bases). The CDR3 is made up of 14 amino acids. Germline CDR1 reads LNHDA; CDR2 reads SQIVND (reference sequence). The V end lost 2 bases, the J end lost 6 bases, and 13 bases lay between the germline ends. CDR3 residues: CASSINAGFAEAFF. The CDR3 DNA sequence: TGTGCCAGTAGTATAAACGCAGGGTTTGCTGAAGCTTTCTTT.

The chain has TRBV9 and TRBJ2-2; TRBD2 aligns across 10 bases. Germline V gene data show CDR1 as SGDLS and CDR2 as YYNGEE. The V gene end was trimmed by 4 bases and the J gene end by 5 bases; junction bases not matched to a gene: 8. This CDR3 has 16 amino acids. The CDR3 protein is CASSPHHSGRTGELFF. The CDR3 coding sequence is TGTGCCAGCAGCCCCCACCATAGCGGGAGGACCGGGGAGCTGTTTTTT.

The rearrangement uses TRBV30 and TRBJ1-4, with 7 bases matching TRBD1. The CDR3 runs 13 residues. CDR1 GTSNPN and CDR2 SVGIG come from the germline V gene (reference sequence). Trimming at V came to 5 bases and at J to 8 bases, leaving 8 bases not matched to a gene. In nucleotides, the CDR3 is TGTGCCTGGGGCGACAGGGTAGGAGAAAAACTGTTTTTT. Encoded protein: CAWGDRVGEKLFF.

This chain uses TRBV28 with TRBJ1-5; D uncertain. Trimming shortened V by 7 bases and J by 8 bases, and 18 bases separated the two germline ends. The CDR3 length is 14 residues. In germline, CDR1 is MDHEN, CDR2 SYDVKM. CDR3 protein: CASIPRYQIEPQHF. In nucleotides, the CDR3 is TGTGCCAGCATTCCCCGGTACCAGATCGAGCCCCAGCATTTT.

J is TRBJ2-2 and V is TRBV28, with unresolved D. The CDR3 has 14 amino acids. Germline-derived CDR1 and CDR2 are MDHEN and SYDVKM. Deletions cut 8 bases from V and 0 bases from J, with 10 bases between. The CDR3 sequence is CASVSPANTGELFF. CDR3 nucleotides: TGTGCCAGCGTCAGTCCAGCGAACACCGGGGAGCTGTTTTTT.

CDR3 region: CASSQAGSGNTIYF. CDR3 nucleotides: TGTGCCAGCAGCCAAGCGGGGTCTGGAAACACCATATATTTT. The rearrangement joins TRBV4-2 to TRBJ1-3; D ambiguous. Germline values: CDR1 LGHNA, CDR2 YNFKEQ. CDR3 length: 14 residues. Trimming pared 1 base from V and 1 base from J, leaving 5 bases between.

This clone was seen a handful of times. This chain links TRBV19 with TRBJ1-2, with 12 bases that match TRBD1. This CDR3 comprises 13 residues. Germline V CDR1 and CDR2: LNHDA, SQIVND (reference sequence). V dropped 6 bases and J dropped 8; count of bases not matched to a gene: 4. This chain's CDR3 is CASSTGTGGGYTF. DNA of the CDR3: TGTGCCAGTAGCACCGGGACAGGGGGCGGCTACACCTTC.

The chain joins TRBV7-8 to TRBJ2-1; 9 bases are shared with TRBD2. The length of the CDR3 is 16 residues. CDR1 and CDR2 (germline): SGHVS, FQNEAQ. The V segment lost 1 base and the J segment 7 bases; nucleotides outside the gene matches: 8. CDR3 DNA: TGTGCCAGCAGCTTAGGGGTGGCGGGAGGGGTTAATGAGCAGTTCTTC. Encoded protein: CASSLGVAGGVNEQFF.

CDR3 bases: TGTGCCAGCACCTACGGCGGGAGGGACAATGAGCAGTTCTTC. This translates into CASTYGGRDNEQFF. This chain uses TRBV5-4 with TRBJ2-1; 9 bases match TRBD2. CDR1 is SGHNT, CDR2 YYREEE, per germline (reference sequence). The J segment lost 5 bases and the V segment lost 6 bases, leaving 6 bases of the junction unmatched. The CDR3 length is 14 residues.

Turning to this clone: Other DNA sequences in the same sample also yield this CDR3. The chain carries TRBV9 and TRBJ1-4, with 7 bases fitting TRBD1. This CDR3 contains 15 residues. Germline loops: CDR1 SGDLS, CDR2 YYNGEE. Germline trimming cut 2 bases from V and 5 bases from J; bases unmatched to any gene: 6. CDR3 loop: CASSVAGTVNEKLFF. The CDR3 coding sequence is TGTGCCAGCAGCGTTGCTGGGACAGTCAATGAAAAACTGTTTTTT. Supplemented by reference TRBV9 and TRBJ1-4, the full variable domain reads DSGVTQTPKHLITATGQRVTLRCSPRSGDLSVYWYQQSLDQGLQFLIQYYNGEERAKGNILERFSAQQFPDLHSELNLSSLELGDSALYFCASSVAGTVNEKLFFGSGTQLSVL.